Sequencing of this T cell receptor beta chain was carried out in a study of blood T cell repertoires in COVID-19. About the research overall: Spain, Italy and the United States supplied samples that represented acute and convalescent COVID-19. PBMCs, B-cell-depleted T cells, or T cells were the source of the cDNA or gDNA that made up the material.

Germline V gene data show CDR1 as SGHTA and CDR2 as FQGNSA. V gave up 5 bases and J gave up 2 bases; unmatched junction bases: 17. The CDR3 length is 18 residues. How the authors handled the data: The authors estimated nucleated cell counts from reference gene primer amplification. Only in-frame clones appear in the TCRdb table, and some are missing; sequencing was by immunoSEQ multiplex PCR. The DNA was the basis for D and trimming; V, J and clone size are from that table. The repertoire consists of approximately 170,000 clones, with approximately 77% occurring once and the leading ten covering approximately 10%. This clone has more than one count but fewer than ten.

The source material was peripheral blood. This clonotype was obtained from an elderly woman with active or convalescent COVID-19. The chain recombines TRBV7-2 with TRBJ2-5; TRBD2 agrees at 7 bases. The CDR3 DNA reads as TGTGCCAGCAGCCAAGAGCGGTATGGATCTAGCGGACAAGAGACCCAGTACTTC. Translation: CASSQERYGSSGQETQYF. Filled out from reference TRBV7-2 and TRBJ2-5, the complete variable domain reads GAGVSQSPSNKVTEKGKDVELRCDPISGHTALYWYRQSLGQGLEFLIYFQGNSAPDKSGLPSDRFSAERTGGSVSTLTIQRTQQEDSAVYLCASSQERYGSSGQETQYFGPGTRLLVL.